A selection of T cell receptor beta chains follows, all from one sample in a study of beta chain features in type 1 diabetes. Using immunoSEQ multiplex PCR, the repertoire was profiled, and TCRdb retains in-frame clones only, with some absent. The sample consists of under 500,000 clones, around 30% of them appearing once. Sequenced: naive CD4+ T cells from blood. These receptor sequences come from a man aged 18 to 30 in good health. Each CDR3 is given with its conserved first and last residue. The order of the fields is J gene, V gene, clone size, CDR3 protein. A clone size is listed for some rows: how often the clone was seen (once, few, many), or a class if it is expanded.

J: TRBJ1-3
V: TRBV30
size: -
CDR3: CAWTGRRAGNTIYF

J: TRBJ2-5
V: TRBV5-1
size: -
CDR3: CASSVGTGEETQYF

J: TRBJ2-1
V: TRBV11-1
size: -
CDR3: CASSFGLAGVDEQFF

J: TRBJ2-2
V: TRBV25-1
size: -
CDR3: CASSAGTLNTGELFF

J: TRBJ2-5
V: TRBV6-1
size: -
CDR3: CATAPQGGETQYF

J: TRBJ2-3
V: TRBV30
size: -
CDR3: CAWRGDFTDTQYF

J: TRBJ2-1
V: TRBV19
size: -
CDR3: CASSIGTVNEQFF

J: TRBJ1-1
V: TRBV12-5
size: -
CDR3: CASGELPEAFF

J: TRBJ2-1
V: TRBV9
size: -
CDR3: CASSVVGTHEQFF

J: TRBJ1-2
V: TRBV30
size: few
CDR3: CAWRSVALGGYTF

J: TRBJ2-1
V: TRBV6-1
size: -
CDR3: CASSEVGTAYNEQFF

J: TRBJ2-1
V: TRBV30
size: -
CDR3: CAWRWRYEQFF

J: TRBJ1-2
V: TRBV2
size: -
CDR3: CASRLGTSLGYTF

J: TRBJ2-3
V: TRBV20-1
size: -
CDR3: CSPSAGDTQYF

J: TRBJ2-1
V: TRBV25-1
size: -
CDR3: CASSERAGPYNEQFF

J: TRBJ2-3
V: TRBV7-2
size: few
CDR3: CASSLFREAADTQYF

J: TRBJ2-1
V: TRBV4-3
size: -
CDR3: CASSQGGAGVNEQFF

J: TRBJ2-3
V: TRBV29-1
size: -
CDR3: CSVKQGADTQYF

J: TRBJ1-1
V: TRBV2
size: few
CDR3: CASSLQGPNTEAFF

J: TRBJ1-2
V: TRBV21-1
size: few
CDR3: CASSKLQGYTF

J: TRBJ2-5
V: TRBV4-1
size: -
CDR3: CASTRGWGTKGRETQYF

J: TRBJ2-7
V: TRBV4-1
size: -
CDR3: CASSQDPRERVGEQYF

J: TRBJ1-2
V: TRBV30
size: few
CDR3: CAWNPGGGYGYTF

J: TRBJ2-7
V: TRBV7-9
size: few
CDR3: CASSTDRKSSYEQYF

J: TRBJ1-1
V: TRBV30
size: few
CDR3: CACAGGGGMNTEAFF

J: TRBJ2-5
V: TRBV6-6
size: few
CDR3: CASSYSAKQETQYF

J: TRBJ2-7
V: TRBV4-3
size: -
CDR3: CASSQDLASSYEQYF

J: TRBJ2-3
V: TRBV7-9
size: few
CDR3: CASSPPGADTQYF

J: TRBJ1-3
V: TRBV30
size: -
CDR3: CACCPRLSGNTIYF

J: TRBJ1-1
V: TRBV30
size: few
CDR3: CAWSRTAEAFF

J: TRBJ2-1
V: TRBV5-1
size: few
CDR3: CASSLEGGSSYNEQFF

J: TRBJ2-7
V: TRBV30
size: few
CDR3: CAWNPALARYEQYF

J: TRBJ2-1
V: TRBV5-4
size: few
CDR3: CASSSGTYHNEQFF

J: TRBJ2-7
V: TRBV29-1
size: -
CDR3: CSVEDQGIYEQYF

J: TRBJ2-4
V: TRBV9
size: few
CDR3: CASSEQGTLAKNIQYF

J: TRBJ1-1
V: TRBV2
size: -
CDR3: CASRKDMNTEAFF

J: TRBJ1-1
V: TRBV29-1
size: few
CDR3: CSVEPQDRHTEAFF

J: TRBJ2-7
V: TRBV7-2
size: -
CDR3: CASSSQAGGEQYF

J: TRBJ1-3
V: TRBV5-4
size: -
CDR3: CASSPDGATGNTIYF

J: TRBJ2-1
V: TRBV2
size: few
CDR3: CASSEYQGAGNEQFF

J: TRBJ1-1
V: TRBV29-1
size: -
CDR3: CSVGVRWEEEAFF

J: TRBJ1-1
V: TRBV5-1
size: few
CDR3: CASSSIPTSNTEAFF

J: TRBJ1-1
V: TRBV7-2
size: -
CDR3: CASSFFPGAVNTEAFF

J: TRBJ1-2
V: TRBV30
size: -
CDR3: CAWSLRASGYGYTF

J: TRBJ2-1
V: TRBV19
size: -
CDR3: CASSTGQGNGEQFF

J: TRBJ2-5
V: TRBV14
size: -
CDR3: CASSQGLRATEQETQYF

J: TRBJ2-3
V: TRBV19
size: once
CDR3: CASSIIPGLATDTQYF

J: TRBJ2-7
V: TRBV27
size: -
CDR3: CASSLAREYEQYF

J: TRBJ1-3
V: TRBV2
size: few
CDR3: CASSRDRAGNTIYF

J: TRBJ2-1
V: TRBV6-6
size: -
CDR3: CASSTSGRKQFF